This note documents a single T cell receptor (beta chain) sequence. This sample stems from a study of graft-versus-host responses after intestinal transplantation. Across the whole study: Anti-thymocyte globulin served as induction for all recipients, who then took tacrolimus and steroids for two to three years.

V lost 1 base and J lost 1, with 17 bases in between. Germline V gives CDR1 MNHEY, CDR2 SMNVEV (reference sequence). This CDR3 spans 17 amino acids. Repertoires were generated with immunoSEQ multiplex PCR, while TCRdb's copy carries only in-frame clones and drops some. The sample yields about 9,700 clones, 36% seen once. Co-plating was performed using 200,000 CFSE-labeled responder cells and 200,000 irradiated, violet-dye-labeled stimulator cells. The specimen comprised alloreactive CD8+ T cells from a mixed lymphocyte reaction culture, sampled before intestinal transplant. The subset: CFSE-low proliferating T cells sorted from roughly 6-day pre-transplant mixed lymphocyte reaction (GvH or HvG direction). The TCR was taken from a human patient who received an intestinal transplant. The chain carries TRBV27 and TRBJ2-7; the D is unclear. DNA for the CDR3: TGTGCCAGCAGTTTATTTCCCCCTCGTTACAAGTCCTACGAGCAGTACTTC. This gives the protein CASSLFPPRYKSYEQYF.